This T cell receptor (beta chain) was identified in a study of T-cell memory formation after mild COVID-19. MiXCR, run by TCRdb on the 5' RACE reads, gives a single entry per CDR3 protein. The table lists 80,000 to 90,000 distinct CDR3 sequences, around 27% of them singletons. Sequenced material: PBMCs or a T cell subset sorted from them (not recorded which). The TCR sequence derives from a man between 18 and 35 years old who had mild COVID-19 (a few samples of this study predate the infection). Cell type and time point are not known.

CDR3 nucleotide sequence: TGTGCCAGCAGCCGAGGACTAGATTCCTACAATGAGCAGTTCTTC. This encodes CASSRGLDSYNEQFF. The chain joins TRBV7-6 to TRBJ2-1, with 7 positions matching TRBD2. The germline V gene has CDR1 SGHVS and CDR2 FNYEAQ. The CDR3 runs to 15 residues. V shed 5 bases and J 1 base; nucleotides not matched to a gene: 5. Complete variable domain (other parts from reference TRBV7-6 and TRBJ2-1): GAGVSQSPRYKVTKRGQDVALRCDPISGHVSLYWYRQALGQGPEFLTYFNYEAQQDKSGLPNDRFSAERPEGSISTLTIQRTEQRDSAMYRCASSRGLDSYNEQFFGPGTRLTVL.